Listed below are T cell receptor beta chains from one sample, sequenced in a study of early T cells in non-severe SARS-CoV-2 infection. TCRdb analysed the 5' RACE reads with MiXCR anew, one entry per CDR3 protein. This table holds roughly 61,000 distinct CDR3 sequences, less than 14% found once. The specimen was whole blood. All receptors derive from an adult who was a healthcare worker with PCR-confirmed SARS-CoV-2 infection or an uninfected control (not recorded which). Each CDR3 is given with its conserved first and last residue. The order of the fields is D gene, clone size, V gene, J gene, CDR3 protein, CDR3 DNA. A D gene is named only where the DNA matches it firmly. A clone size is listed for some rows: how often the clone was seen (once, few, many), or a class if it is expanded.

TRBD1	few	TRBV6-1	TRBJ1-1	CASQRDRAHTEAFF	TGTGCCAGCCAAAGGGACAGGGCCCACACTGAAGCTTTCTTT
-	-	TRBV2	TRBJ2-7	CASSDPVRPPREQYF	TGTGCCAGCAGTGACCCCGTACGGCCTCCCCGCGAGCAGTACTTC
TRBD1	many	TRBV2	TRBJ1-2	CASSSAGQGFEDGYTF	TGTGCCAGCAGTTCCGCGGGACAGGGGTTCGAGGATGGCTACACCTTC
-	few	TRBV12-3/TRBV12-4	TRBJ2-5	CASRLRSYQETQYF	TGTGCCAGCAGACTACGCTCGTACCAAGAGACCCAGTACTTC
TRBD2	many	TRBV6-4	TRBJ2-1	CASSDSTSGAYNEQFF	TGTGCCAGCAGTGACTCGACTAGCGGGGCTTACAATGAGCAGTTCTTC
-	many	TRBV7-9	TRBJ2-3	CASGVAGTDTQYF	TGTGCCAGCGGGGTGGCGGGCACAGATACGCAGTATTTT
-	many	TRBV11-2	TRBJ2-3	CASSLEGLGGPQYF	TGTGCCAGCAGCTTAGAAGGTCTGGGCGGGCCGCAGTATTTT
-	few	TRBV20-1	TRBJ1-5	CSARPGTNSNQPQHF	TGCAGTGCTAGACCAGGCACGAATAGCAATCAGCCCCAGCATTTT
-	-	TRBV10-3	TRBJ1-6	CAISPRDTYNSPLHF	TGTGCCATCAGCCCTCGGGACACCTATAATTCACCCCTCCACTTT
TRBD2	many	TRBV7-2	TRBJ2-3	CASSPQRGGTDTQYF	TGTGCCAGCAGCCCCCAGCGGGGGGGCACAGATACGCAGTATTTT
TRBD1	-	TRBV12-3/TRBV12-4	TRBJ1-1	CASRWTGGGTEAFF	TGTGCCAGCAGGTGGACAGGAGGGGGGACTGAAGCTTTCTTT
-	many	TRBV29-1	TRBJ1-3	CSVGTREAGENTIYF	TGCAGCGTTGGGACCCGGGAGGCCGGAGAAAACACCATATATTTT
-	-	TRBV20-1	TRBJ1-4	CSATQGSNEKLFF	TGCAGTGCTACTCAGGGGTCTAATGAAAAACTGTTTTTT
TRBD2	many	TRBV6-6	TRBJ2-3	CASSFLAGGITDTQYF	TGTGCCAGCAGTTTCCTAGCGGGGGGCATCACAGATACGCAGTATTTT
TRBD1	many	TRBV6-2/TRBV6-3	TRBJ1-5	CASRQGAYQPQHF	TGTGCCAGCAGACAGGGGGCTTATCAGCCCCAGCATTTT
TRBD2	many	TRBV3-1	TRBJ2-5	CASSQDLTSAGVETQYF	TGTGCCAGCAGCCAAGATCTGACTAGCGCCGGAGTGGAGACCCAGTACTTC
TRBD1	few	TRBV20-1	TRBJ2-7	CSVAGTEPYEQYF	TGCAGTGTTGCCGGGACAGAACCCTACGAGCAGTACTTC
TRBD1	many	TRBV5-4	TRBJ2-1	CASSLLRTGGPNNEQFF	TGTGCCAGCAGCCTATTACGGACAGGGGGACCTAACAATGAGCAGTTCTTC
-	few	TRBV12-3/TRBV12-4	TRBJ1-2	CASSTGSLRGYTF	TGTGCCAGCAGCACTGGGAGTTTAAGGGGCTACACCTTC
-	many	TRBV3-1	TRBJ2-7	CASSQTHEQYF	TGTGCCAGCAGCCAAACTCACGAGCAGTACTTC
-	many	TRBV11-2	TRBJ1-1	CASSLIGGAPYAFF	TGTGCCAGCAGCTTAATAGGGGGAGCTCCGTACGCTTTCTTT
-	few	TRBV6-2/TRBV6-3	TRBJ1-5	CASSYSRQNQPQHF	TGTGCCAGCAGTTACTCGAGGCAGAATCAGCCCCAGCATTTT
-	few	TRBV12-3/TRBV12-4	TRBJ1-2	CASTYSGTVYGYTF	TGTGCCAGCACTTATTCGGGGACGGTATATGGCTACACCTTC
-	-	TRBV30	TRBJ1-3	CAWRAISGTLGNTIYF	TGTGCCTGGAGGGCCATTTCCGGGACTCTCGGAAACACCATATATTTT
-	few	TRBV12-3/TRBV12-4	TRBJ2-7	CASSLAAVTFDSYEQYF	TGTGCCAGCAGTTTAGCGGCGGTGACTTTCGACTCCTACGAGCAGTACTTC
-	few	TRBV28	TRBJ1-1	CASSLRQQNTEAFF	TGTGCCAGCAGTTTACGGCAGCAGAACACTGAAGCTTTCTTT
TRBD2	-	TRBV6-5	TRBJ2-1	CASSYSVGGDYNEQFF	TGTGCCAGCAGTTACTCTGTGGGGGGGGACTACAATGAGCAGTTCTTC
-	many	TRBV30	TRBJ1-6	CAWSVGIPGTSSPLHF	TGTGCCTGGAGTGTAGGAATCCCAGGGACGAGTTCACCCCTCCACTTT
TRBD2	many	TRBV20-1	TRBJ2-1	CSAPTAGGYNEQFF	TGCAGTGCTCCCACAGCGGGGGGGTACAATGAGCAGTTCTTC
TRBD1	many	TRBV6-6	TRBJ1-5	CASSSLWGQPGGQPQHF	TGTGCCAGCAGTAGCCTCTGGGGACAGCCCGGGGGTCAGCCCCAGCATTTT
TRBD2	-	TRBV6-2/TRBV6-3	TRBJ2-1	CASRTSGGSFEQFF	TGTGCCAGCAGAACTAGCGGTGGCTCCTTTGAGCAGTTCTTT
-	many	TRBV7-9	TRBJ1-1	CASSQTNLEQSLNTEAFF	TGTGCCAGCAGCCAGACAAATCTTGAACAGAGCTTGAACACTGAAGCTTTCTTT
-	few	TRBV4-2	TRBJ2-3	CASSQMGDTQYF	TGTGCCAGCAGCCAAATGGGAGATACGCAGTATTTT
TRBD1	-	TRBV10-2	TRBJ1-5	CASSDLGQGAFDQPQHF	TGCGCCAGCAGTGATCTGGGACAGGGGGCGTTCGACCAGCCCCAGCATTTT
-	few	TRBV10-3	TRBJ2-7	CAIRNVDLYEQYF	TGTGCCATCAGAAACGTTGATCTATACGAGCAGTACTTC
-	many	TRBV20-1	TRBJ2-1	CSARRAVSYNEQFF	TGCAGTGCTAGACGAGCGGTCTCCTACAATGAGCAGTTCTTC
-	few	TRBV5-1	TRBJ1-2	CASSSQGLGLHTF	TGCGCCAGCAGCTCCCAGGGTTTGGGTCTTCACACCTTC
-	few	TRBV2	TRBJ2-1	CASSGDSNNEQFF	TGTGCCAGCAGTGGGGACTCCAACAATGAGCAGTTCTTC
-	few	TRBV20-1	TRBJ2-3	CSALGFTDTQYF	TGCAGTGCTTTGGGTTTTACAGATACGCAGTATTTT
-	-	TRBV30	TRBJ1-3	CAWSVFSGNTIYF	TGTGCCTGGAGTGTTTTCTCTGGAAACACCATATATTTT
TRBD1	few	TRBV9	TRBJ2-7	CASSVAGGTGLYEQYF	TGTGCCAGCAGCGTAGCTGGGGGGACAGGGCTATACGAGCAGTACTTC
-	many	TRBV7-8	TRBJ1-2	CASSLAKPELTNYGYTF	TGTGCCAGCAGCTTAGCCAAGCCGGAACTAACTAACTATGGCTACACCTTC
TRBD2	-	TRBV10-3	TRBJ2-5	CGAGAGETQYF	TGTGGAGCGGGAGCCGGGGAGACCCAGTACTTC